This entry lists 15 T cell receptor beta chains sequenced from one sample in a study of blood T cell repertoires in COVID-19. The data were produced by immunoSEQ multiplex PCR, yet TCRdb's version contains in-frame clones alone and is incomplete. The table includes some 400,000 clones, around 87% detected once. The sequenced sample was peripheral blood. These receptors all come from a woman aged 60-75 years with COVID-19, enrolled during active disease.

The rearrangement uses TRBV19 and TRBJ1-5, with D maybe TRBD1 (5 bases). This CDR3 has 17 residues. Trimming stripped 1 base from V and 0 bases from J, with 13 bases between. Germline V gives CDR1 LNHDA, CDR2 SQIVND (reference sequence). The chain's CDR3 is CASSIATGGYSNQPQHF. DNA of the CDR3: TGTGCCAGTAGTATAGCTACAGGCGGTTATAGCAATCAGCCCCAGCATTTT.

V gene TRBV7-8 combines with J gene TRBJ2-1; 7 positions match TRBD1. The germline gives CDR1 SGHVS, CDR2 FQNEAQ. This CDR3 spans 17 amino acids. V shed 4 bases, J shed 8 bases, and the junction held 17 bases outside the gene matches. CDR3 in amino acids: CASSSNNDRAVGDEQFF. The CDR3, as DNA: TGTGCCAGCAGCTCGAATAATGACAGGGCGGTGGGTGATGAGCAGTTCTTC.

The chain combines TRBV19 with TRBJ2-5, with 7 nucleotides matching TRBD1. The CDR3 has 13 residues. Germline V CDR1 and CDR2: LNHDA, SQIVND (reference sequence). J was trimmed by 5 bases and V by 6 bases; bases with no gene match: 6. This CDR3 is CASRTGNGETQYF. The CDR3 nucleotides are TGTGCCAGTAGGACAGGGAATGGGGAGACCCAGTACTTC.

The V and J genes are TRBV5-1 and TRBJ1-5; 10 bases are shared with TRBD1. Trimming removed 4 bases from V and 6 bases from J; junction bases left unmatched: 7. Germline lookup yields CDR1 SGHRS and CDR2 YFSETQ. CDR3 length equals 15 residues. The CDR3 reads CASSPGQGKAQPQHF. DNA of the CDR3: TGCGCCAGCAGCCCGGGACAGGGGAAGGCTCAGCCCCAGCATTTT.

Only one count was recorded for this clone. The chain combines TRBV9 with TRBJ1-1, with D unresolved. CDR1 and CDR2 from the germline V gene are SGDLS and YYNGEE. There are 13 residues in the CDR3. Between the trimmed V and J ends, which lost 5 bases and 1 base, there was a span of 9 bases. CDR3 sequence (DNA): TGTGCCAGCAGTCACGACACGAACACTGAAGCTTTCTTT. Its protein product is CASSHDTNTEAFF.

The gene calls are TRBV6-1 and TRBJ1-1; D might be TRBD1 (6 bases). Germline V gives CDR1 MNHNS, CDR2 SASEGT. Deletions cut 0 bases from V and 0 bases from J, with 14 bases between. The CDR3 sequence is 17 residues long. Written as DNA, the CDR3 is TGTGCCAGCAGTGAAGCTTGGGACATCCTCATGAACACTGAAGCTTTCTTT. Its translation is CASSEAWDILMNTEAFF.

The CDR3 sequence: CASISGTGGRESGYTF. CDR3 coding DNA: TGTGCCAGCATCTCCGGGACAGGGGGGCGGGAGAGCGGCTACACCTTC. The chain combines TRBV2 with TRBJ1-2; 11 bases match TRBD1. The length of the CDR3 is 16 residues. Germline loops: CDR1 SNHLY, CDR2 FYNNEI. The J segment lost 8 bases and the V segment lost 7 bases, leaving 15 bases of the junction unmatched. The full variable domain, completed using reference TRBV2 and TRBJ1-2, is EPEVTQTPSHQVTQMGQEVILRCVPISNHLYFYWYRQILGQKVEFLVSFYNNEISEKSEIFDDQFSVERPDGSNFTLKIRSTKLEDSAMYFCASISGTGGRESGYTFGSGTRLTVV.

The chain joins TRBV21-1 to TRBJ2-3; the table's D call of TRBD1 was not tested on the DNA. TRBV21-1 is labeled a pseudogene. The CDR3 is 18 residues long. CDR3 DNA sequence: TGTGCCAGCAGCGCAGGAGAAGGGACAGGTTCTTTCACAGATACGCAGTATTTT. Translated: CASSAGEGTGSFTDTQYF.

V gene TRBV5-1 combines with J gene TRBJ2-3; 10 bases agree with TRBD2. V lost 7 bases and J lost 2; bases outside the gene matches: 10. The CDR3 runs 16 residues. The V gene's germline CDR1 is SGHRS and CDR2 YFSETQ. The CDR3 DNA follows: TGCGCCAGCGGGCCCGTAGCGGGGGGAATCACAGATACGCAGTATTTT. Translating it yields CASGPVAGGITDTQYF. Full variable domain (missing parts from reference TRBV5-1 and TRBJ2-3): KAGVTQTPRYLIKTRGQQVTLSCSPISGHRSVSWYQQTPGQGLQFLFEYFSETQRNKGNFPGRFSGRQFSNSRSEMNVSTLELGDSALYLCASGPVAGGITDTQYFGPGTRLTVL.

The CDR3 DNA is TGTGCCGTCGGTCGGGGACAGGCTGAAGCTTTCTTT. Its protein is CAVGRGQAEAFF. The chain employs TRBV27 and TRBJ1-1; 8 positions match TRBD1. The CDR3 has 12 amino acids. V trimming: 11 bases; J trimming: 6 bases; junction bases outside the gene matches: 8. Germline CDR1 MNHEY, CDR2 SMNVEV (reference sequence).

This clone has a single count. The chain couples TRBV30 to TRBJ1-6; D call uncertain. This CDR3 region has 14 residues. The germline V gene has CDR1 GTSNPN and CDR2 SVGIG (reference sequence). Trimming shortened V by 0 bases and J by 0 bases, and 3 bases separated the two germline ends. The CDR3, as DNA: TGTGCCTGGAGTGTCAGCTCCTATAATTCACCCCTCCACTTT. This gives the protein CAWSVSSYNSPLHF. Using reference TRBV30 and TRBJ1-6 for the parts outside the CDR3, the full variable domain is SQTIHQWPATLVQPVGSPLSLECTVEGTSNPNLYWYRQAAGRGLQLLFYSVGIGQISSEVPQNLSASRPQDRQFILSSKKLLLSDSGFYLCAWSVSSYNSPLHFGNGTRLTVT.

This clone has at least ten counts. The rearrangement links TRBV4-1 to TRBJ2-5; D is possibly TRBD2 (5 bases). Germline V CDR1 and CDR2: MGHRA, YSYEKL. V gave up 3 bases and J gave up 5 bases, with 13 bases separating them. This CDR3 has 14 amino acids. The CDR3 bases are TGCGCCAGCAGCCACCAGGAGGTAGGGGAGACCCAGTACTTC. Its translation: CASSHQEVGETQYF.

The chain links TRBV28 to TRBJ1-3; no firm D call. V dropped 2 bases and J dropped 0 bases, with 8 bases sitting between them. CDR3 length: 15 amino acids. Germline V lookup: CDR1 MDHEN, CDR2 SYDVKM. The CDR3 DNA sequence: TGTGCCAGCAGTTTAGTGACACCCTCTGGAAACACCATATATTTT. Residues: CASSLVTPSGNTIYF.

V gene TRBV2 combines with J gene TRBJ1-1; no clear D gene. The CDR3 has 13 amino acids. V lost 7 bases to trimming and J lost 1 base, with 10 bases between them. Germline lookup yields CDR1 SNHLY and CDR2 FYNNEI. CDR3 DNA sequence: TGTGCCAGCAAGATACAGCAGAACACTGAAGCTTTCTTT. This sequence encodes CASKIQQNTEAFF.

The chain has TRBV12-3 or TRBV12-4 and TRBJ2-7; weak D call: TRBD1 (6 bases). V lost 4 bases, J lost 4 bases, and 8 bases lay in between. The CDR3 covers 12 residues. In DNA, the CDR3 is TGTGCCAGCAGTTCAGGACAGTACGAGCAGTACTTC. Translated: CASSSGQYEQYF.